Below, 2 T cell receptor beta chains from the same sample are listed, as sequenced in a study of a mutant IDH1 vaccine in newly diagnosed glioma. The time point here: week 23, last vaccination. Doses comprised 300 ug of mutant IDH1 20-mer peptide each, plus topical imiquimod. Their cognate antigens are unknown. Produced via immunoSEQ multiplex PCR; TCRdb's table is partial and in-frame only. The profile shows under 85,000 clones, approximately 85% of them singletons. Source: PBMCs, taken from a glioma patient whose treatment included an IDH1 peptide vaccine. Receptors originate from a woman between 45 and 65 years old with glioma.

The chain has TRBV5-5 and TRBJ1-2; 7 positions agree with TRBD1. Looked up from germline, CDR1 is SGHKS and CDR2 is YYEKEE (reference sequence). The CDR3 is made up of 14 amino acids. The trim removed 0 bases at V and 3 bases at J, leaving 2 bases unmatched. The CDR3 region has the DNA TGTGCCAGCAGCTTGGAGACAGGGTACTATGGCTACACCTTC. It encodes CASSLETGYYGYTF. The full variable domain, completed using reference TRBV5-5 and TRBJ1-2, is DAGVTQSPTHLIKTRGQQVTLRCSPISGHKSVSWYQQVLGQGPQFIFQYYEKEERGRGNFPDRFSARQFPNYSSELNVNALLLGDSALYLCASSLETGYYGYTFGSGTRLTVV.

The rearrangement joins TRBV9 to TRBJ1-6; 9 positions match TRBD1. This CDR3 comprises 16 residues. Germline CDR1 and CDR2: SGDLS and YYNGEE. V shed 4 bases, J shed 13 bases, and the junction held 15 bases outside the gene matches. The CDR3 nucleotides are TGTGCCAGCAGCCCCTTAGGGGGACAGGGTTATGAGCCCCTCCACTTT. Translating gives CASSPLGGQGYEPLHF.